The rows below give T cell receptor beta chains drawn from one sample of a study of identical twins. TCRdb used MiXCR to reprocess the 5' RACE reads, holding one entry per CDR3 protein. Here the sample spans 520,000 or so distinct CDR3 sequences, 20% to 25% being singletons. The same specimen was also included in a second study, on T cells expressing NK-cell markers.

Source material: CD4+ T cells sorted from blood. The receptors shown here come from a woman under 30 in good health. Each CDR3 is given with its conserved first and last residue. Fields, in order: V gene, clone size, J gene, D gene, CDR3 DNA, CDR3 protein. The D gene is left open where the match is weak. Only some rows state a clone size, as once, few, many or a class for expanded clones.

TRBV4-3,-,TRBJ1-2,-,TGCGCCAGCAGCCAGGGCGGGAGGCAGGGCTATGGCTACACCTTC,CASSQGGRQGYGYTF
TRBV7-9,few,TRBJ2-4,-,TGTGCCAGCAGCCAGGATCTAGCCAAAAACATTCAGTACTTC,CASSQDLAKNIQYF
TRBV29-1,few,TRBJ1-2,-,TGCAGCGTTGAATTCCGAGACCGACAGCATGGCTACACCTTC,CSVEFRDRQHGYTF
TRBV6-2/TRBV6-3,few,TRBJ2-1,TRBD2,TGTGCCAGCACCGAGACTAGCGGGAGATGGCACAATGAGCAGTTCTTC,CASTETSGRWHNEQFF
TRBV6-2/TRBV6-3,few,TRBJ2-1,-,TGTGCCAGCAGTTCCTTAGGGGGACTCGACTCCCACAATGAGCAGTTCTTC,CASSSLGGLDSHNEQFF
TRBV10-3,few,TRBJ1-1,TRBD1,TGTGCCATCAGTACGGGACAGTTTTTGGGCCGTGAAGCTTTCTTT,CAISTGQFLGREAFF
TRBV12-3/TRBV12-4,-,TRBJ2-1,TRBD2,TGTGCCAGCAGACCATCACAATCCGGGACTATCTACAATGAGCAGTTCTTC,CASRPSQSGTIYNEQFF
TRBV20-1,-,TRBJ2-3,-,TGCAGTGCTAGGAGAGTAGGTAGCACAGATACGCAGTATTTT,CSARRVGSTDTQYF
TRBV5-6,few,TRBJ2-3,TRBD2,TGTGCCAGCAGCCGGACTAGCGGGGGCCTCGCGGGCACAGATACGCAGTATTTT,CASSRTSGGLAGTDTQYF
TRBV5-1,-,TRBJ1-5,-,TGCGCCAGCAGCTTGGGCGCAGGGGCTTATCAGCCCCAGCATTTT,CASSLGAGAYQPQHF
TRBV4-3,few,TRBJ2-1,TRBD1,TGCGCCAGCAGCCAGCAGACAGGGAAGGCTAGTGAGCAGTTCTTC,CASSQQTGKASEQFF
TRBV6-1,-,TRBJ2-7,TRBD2,TGTGCCACCCTCAAATCGGGGGGCTACGAGCAGTACTTC,CATLKSGGYEQYF
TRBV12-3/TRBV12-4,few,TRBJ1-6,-,TGTGCCAGCAGTTTAAAACAGGCGGGCAATTCACCCCTCCACTTT,CASSLKQAGNSPLHF
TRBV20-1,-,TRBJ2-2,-,TGCAGTGCTAGCCGGGACGAGAACACCGGGGAGCTGTTTTTT,CSASRDENTGELFF
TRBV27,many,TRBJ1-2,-,TGTGCCAGCAGTTTATCCTCAGGCGACAGCCGCTATGGCTACACCTTC,CASSLSSGDSRYGYTF
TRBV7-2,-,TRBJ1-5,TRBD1,TGTGCCAGCAGCCAACAGGGGGCCCTAAATCAGCCCCAGCATTTT,CASSQQGALNQPQHF
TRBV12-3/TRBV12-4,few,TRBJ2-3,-,TGTGCCAGCAGGAAAGAGTTTGCCACAGATACGCAGTATTTT,CASRKEFATDTQYF
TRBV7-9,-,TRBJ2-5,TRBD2,TGTGCCAGCAGCTTAGATAGCGGGATAGGGGAGACCCAGTACTTC,CASSLDSGIGETQYF
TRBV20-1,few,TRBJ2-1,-,TGCGCTATACGGGGGCTAGCGGAGAATGAGCAGTTCTTC,CAIRGLAENEQFF
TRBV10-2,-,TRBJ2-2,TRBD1,TGCGCCAGCGTGGACAGGGAAACGGGGGAGCTGTTTTTT,CASVDRETGELFF
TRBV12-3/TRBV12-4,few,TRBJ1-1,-,TGTGCCAGCACTCGGGACACGGGGAACACTGAAGCTTTCTTT,CASTRDTGNTEAFF
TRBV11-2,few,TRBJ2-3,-,TGTGCCAGCAGCTTAGAATGGACAGACACAGATACGCAGTATTTT,CASSLEWTDTDTQYF
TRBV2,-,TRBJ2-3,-,TGTGCCAGCAGTGATAGCGAGAGCACAGATACGCAGTATTTT,CASSDSESTDTQYF
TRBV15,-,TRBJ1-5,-,TGTGCCACCAGCAGAGATTTTACCTGGGCCCAGCATTTT,CATSRDFTWAQHF
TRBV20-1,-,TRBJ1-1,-,TGCAGTGCTCCCCTTTTTGCGCGGAACACTGAAGCTTTCTTT,CSAPLFARNTEAFF
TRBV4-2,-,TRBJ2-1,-,TGTGCCAGCAGCCAAGATCGTGGTAGTGGCGAGCAGTTCTTC,CASSQDRGSGEQFF
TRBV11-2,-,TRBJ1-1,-,TGTGCCAGCAGCCCCACGACGGGGGTGGGCACTGAAGCTTTCTTT,CASSPTTGVGTEAFF
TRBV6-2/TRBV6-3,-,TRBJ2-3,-,TGTGCCAGCAGTTACGAGCGCGGGAAAGCCACAGATACGCAGTATTTT,CASSYERGKATDTQYF
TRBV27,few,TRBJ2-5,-,TGTGCCAGCAGTTCACCTGCGAGGCAGGGTGGGGAGACCCAGTACTTC,CASSSPARQGGETQYF
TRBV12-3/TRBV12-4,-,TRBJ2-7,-,TGTGCCAGCAGTAAAGGAACCGAGCAGTACTTC,CASSKGTEQYF
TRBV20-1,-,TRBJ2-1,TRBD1,TGCAGTGCCATCCCGGGACAGGGCGGGGTTGAGCAGTTCTTC,CSAIPGQGGVEQFF
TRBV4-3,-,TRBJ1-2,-,TGCGCCAGCAGCCAAGATAGGTGGATGGGTGGCTACACCTTC,CASSQDRWMGGYTF
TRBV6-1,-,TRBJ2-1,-,TGTGCCACCACATTACGACTAGTTTCATACCAGTTCTTC,CATTLRLVSYQFF
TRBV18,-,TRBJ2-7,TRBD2,TGTGCCAGCTCACCGCTTGGTTTAGCGGGAGGGTCCGAGCAGTACTTC,CASSPLGLAGGSEQYF
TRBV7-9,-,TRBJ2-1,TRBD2,TGTGCCAGCACCCACCCGGGGGGGCTTTCCTACAATGAGCAGTTCTTC,CASTHPGGLSYNEQFF
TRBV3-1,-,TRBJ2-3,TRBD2,TGTGCCAGCAGCCCGGCCGGGACTAGGACAGATACGCAGTATTTT,CASSPAGTRTDTQYF
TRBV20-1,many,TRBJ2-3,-,TGCAGTGCAACTTCCCTAGATACGCAGTATTTT,CSATSLDTQYF
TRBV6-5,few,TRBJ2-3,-,TGTGCCAGCAGTTACGATCCGAGCACAGATACGCAGTATTTT,CASSYDPSTDTQYF
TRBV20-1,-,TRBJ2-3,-,TGCAGTGGAAGGGACTGGACAGATACGCAGTATTTT,CSGRDWTDTQYF